Shown below are 13 T cell receptor beta chains from a single sample sequenced in a study of siplizumab effects on memory and regulatory T cells. Data came from immunoSEQ multiplex PCR; TCRdb stores just in-frame clones and leaves some out. The sample comprises approximately 50,000 clones, over 90% of which are singletons, and 17% rests with the top ten. The sequenced sample was CD8+ T cells sorted from blood. Receptors originate from a human donor in good health.

CDR3 residues: CASSPRGRAYEQYF. The DNA of the CDR3 is TGTGCCAGCAGCCCGAGGGGGCGGGCCTACGAGCAGTACTTC. The chain carries TRBV11-2 and TRBJ2-7, with TRBD1 matching 7 bases. The germline V gene encodes CDR1 SGHAT and CDR2 FQNNGV. J lost 2 bases, V lost 5 bases, and 6 bases had no gene match. The CDR3 runs 14 residues.

V is TRBV27 and J is TRBJ2-1; D unclear. Trimming removed 5 bases from V and 4 bases from J, with 12 bases in between. The CDR3 loop spans 14 amino acids. The germline V gene encodes CDR1 MNHEY and CDR2 SMNVEV (reference sequence). CDR3 nucleotide sequence: TGTGCCAGCAGTCCCCGGACGGTATACAATGAGCAGTTCTTC. Protein product: CASSPRTVYNEQFF.

The rearrangement joins TRBV7-8 to TRBJ2-6; 8 bases are a match to TRBD1. The junction had 5 bases not matched to a gene; V was cut back by 1 base and J by 0 bases. The CDR3 length is 18 residues. Looked up from germline, CDR1 is SGHVS and CDR2 is FQNEAQ. Here the CDR3 reads CASSLVGTGRSGANVLTF. DNA for the CDR3: TGTGCCAGCAGCTTAGTCGGGACAGGTCGCTCTGGGGCCAACGTCCTGACTTTC.

The CDR3 region has the DNA TGTGCCAGCAGCGTACGTAGCGGAAACACAGATACGCAGTATTTT. It encodes CASSVRSGNTDTQYF. The rearrangement links TRBV9 to TRBJ2-3, with D tentatively TRBD2 (6 bases). Germline lookup yields CDR1 SGDLS and CDR2 YYNGEE. This CDR3 is 15 amino acids long. With 1 base removed from V and 2 bases from J, the gap between germline ends came to 11 bases.

The chain couples TRBV7-6 to TRBJ2-7; a weak D match, TRBD1 (6 bases). The V and J ends lost 0 bases and 4 bases respectively, with 10 bases between them. CDR1 is SGHVS, CDR2 FNYEAQ, per germline. This CDR3 has 14 amino acids. The CDR3 spells CASSLAQGLYEQYF. As DNA, the CDR3 is TGTGCCAGCAGCTTAGCCCAGGGGTTATACGAGCAGTACTTC. The whole variable domain, remainder taken from reference TRBV7-6 and TRBJ2-7, is GAGVSQSPRYKVTKRGQDVALRCDPISGHVSLYWYRQALGQGPEFLTYFNYEAQQDKSGLPNDRFSAERPEGSISTLTIQRTEQRDSAMYRCASSLAQGLYEQYFGPGTRLTVT.

The rearrangement joins TRBV6-5 to TRBJ2-7; no clear D gene. Germline V gives CDR1 MNHEY, CDR2 SVGAGI. Trimming left V 5 bases short and J 0 bases short, with 5 bases between. CDR3 length: 12 amino acids. CDR3 protein: CASSLGSYEQYF. For the CDR3, the DNA is TGTGCCAGCAGTCTGGGCTCCTACGAGCAGTACTTC.

The genes are TRBV9 and TRBJ2-1, with D hard to call. The V and J ends lost 0 bases and 11 bases respectively, with 6 bases between them. The germline gives CDR1 SGDLS, CDR2 YYNGEE. The CDR3 loop spans 11 amino acids. The CDR3 loop reads CASSVAGQQFF. CDR3 nucleotides: TGTGCCAGCAGCGTAGCTGGTCAGCAGTTCTTC.

The V call is TRBV6-6, the J call TRBJ1-5; TRBD1 matches at 12 bases. J was trimmed by 6 bases and V by 5 bases; bases with no gene match: 2. CDR3 size: 14 residues. Germline assignment: CDR1 MNHNY and CDR2 SVGAGI (reference sequence). The CDR3 DNA sequence: TGTGCCAGCAGTGGGACAGGGGGCATTCAGCCCCAGCATTTT. Amino acids: CASSGTGGIQPQHF.

The chain is built from TRBV7-6 and TRBJ1-2; TRBD1 matches 9 bases. Germline-derived CDR1 and CDR2 are SGHVS and FNYEAQ. The CDR3 extends over 16 amino acids. V was pared by 1 base and J by 2 bases, with 5 bases of the junction left unmatched. CDR3 bases: TGTGCCAGCAGCTTAGAGGCGGACAGGGGAAACTATGGCTACACCTTC. Residues: CASSLEADRGNYGYTF. The full variable domain, rest sourced from reference TRBV7-6 and TRBJ1-2, is GAGVSQSPRYKVTKRGQDVALRCDPISGHVSLYWYRQALGQGPEFLTYFNYEAQQDKSGLPNDRFSAERPEGSISTLTIQRTEQRDSAMYRCASSLEADRGNYGYTFGSGTRLTVV.

This sequence joins TRBV10-3 and TRBJ1-5; no firm D call. Germline V gene lookup returns CDR1 ENHRY and CDR2 SYGVKD. Trimming removed 4 bases from V and 5 bases from J, with 9 bases in between. The CDR3 totals 13 residues. This chain's CDR3 is CAISGVGDQPQHF. CDR3 bases: TGTGCCATCAGTGGGGTCGGGGATCAGCCCCAGCATTTT.

V usage is TRBV4-1 and J usage is TRBJ2-3, with TRBD1 matching over 10 bases. The J segment lost 1 base and the V segment lost 4 bases, leaving 2 bases of the junction unmatched. Germline V lookup: CDR1 MGHRA, CDR2 YSYEKL. The CDR3 consists of 15 residues. In nucleotides, the CDR3 is TGCGCCAGCAGCCGCGGGACAGGGGGCACAGATACGCAGTATTTT. Its protein product is CASSRGTGGTDTQYF.

The chain couples TRBV4-2 to TRBJ1-1; 11 bases align to TRBD1. V shed 4 bases and J 1 base; nucleotides not matched to a gene: 11. The germline CDR1 and CDR2 sequences are LGHNA and YNFKEQ. There are 18 residues in the CDR3. CDR3 loop: CASSLMTGTGGRNTEAFF. As DNA, the CDR3 is TGTGCCAGCAGCCTAATGACCGGGACAGGGGGGAGGAACACTGAAGCTTTCTTT.

The V gene is TRBV6-5, the J gene TRBJ2-1, with 13 positions matching TRBD2. The CDR3 loop spans 15 amino acids. Germline CDR1 MNHEY, CDR2 SVGAGI. Germline trimming cut 5 bases from V and 6 bases from J; bases unmatched to any gene: 4. Here the CDR3 DNA reads TGTGCCAGCAGTGCCGGACTAGCGGGAGCCAATGAGCAGTTCTTC. It encodes CASSAGLAGANEQFF.